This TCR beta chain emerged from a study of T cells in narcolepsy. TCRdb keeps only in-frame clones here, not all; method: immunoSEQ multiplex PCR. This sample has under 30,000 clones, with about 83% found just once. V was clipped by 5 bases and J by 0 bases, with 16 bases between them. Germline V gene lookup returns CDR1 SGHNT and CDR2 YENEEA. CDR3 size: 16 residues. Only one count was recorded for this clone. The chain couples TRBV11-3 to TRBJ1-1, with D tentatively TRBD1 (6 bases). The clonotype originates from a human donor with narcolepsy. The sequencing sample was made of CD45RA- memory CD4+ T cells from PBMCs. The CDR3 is CASSQPGAGMNTEAFF. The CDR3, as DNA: TGTGCCAGCAGCCAGCCGGGGGCCGGAATGAACACTGAAGCTTTCTTT.